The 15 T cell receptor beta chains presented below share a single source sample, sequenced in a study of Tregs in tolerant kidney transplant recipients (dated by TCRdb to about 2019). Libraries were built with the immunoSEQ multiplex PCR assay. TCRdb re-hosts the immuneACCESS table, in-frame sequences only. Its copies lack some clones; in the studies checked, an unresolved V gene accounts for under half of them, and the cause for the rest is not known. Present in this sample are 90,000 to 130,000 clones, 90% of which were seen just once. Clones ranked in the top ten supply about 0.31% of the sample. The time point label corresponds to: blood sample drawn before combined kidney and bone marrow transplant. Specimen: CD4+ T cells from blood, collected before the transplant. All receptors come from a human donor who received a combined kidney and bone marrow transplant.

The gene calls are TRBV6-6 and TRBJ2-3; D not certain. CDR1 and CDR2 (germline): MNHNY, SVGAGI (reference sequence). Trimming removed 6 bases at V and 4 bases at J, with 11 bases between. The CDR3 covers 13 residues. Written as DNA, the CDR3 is TGTGCCAGCAGCCGCGTAGCCCCAGATACGCAGTATTTT. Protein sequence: CASSRVAPDTQYF.

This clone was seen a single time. The CDR3 protein is CASSEVRTGRNEKLFF. The DNA for the CDR3 is TGTGCCAGCAGTGAAGTAAGGACAGGTCGGAATGAAAAACTGTTTTTT. The chain couples TRBV25-1 to TRBJ1-4; 7 bases align to TRBD1. Losses at the gene ends were 2 bases for V and 5 bases for J; bases not matched to a gene: 8. This CDR3 spans 16 amino acids. Germline assignment: CDR1 MGHDK and CDR2 SYGVNS.

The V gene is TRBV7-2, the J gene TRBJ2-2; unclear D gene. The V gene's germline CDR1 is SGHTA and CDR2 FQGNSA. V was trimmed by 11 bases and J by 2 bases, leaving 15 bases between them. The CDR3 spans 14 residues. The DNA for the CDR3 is TGTGCCCTAGGCCTCGCGGCCAACACCGGGGAGCTGTTTTTT. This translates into CALGLAANTGELFF.

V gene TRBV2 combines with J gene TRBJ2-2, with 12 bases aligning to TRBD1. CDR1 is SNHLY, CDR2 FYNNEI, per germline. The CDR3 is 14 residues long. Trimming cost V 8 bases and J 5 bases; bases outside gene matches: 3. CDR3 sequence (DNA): TGTGCCAGCGGGGGACAGGGGGCGACCGGGGAGCTGTTTTTT. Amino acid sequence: CASGGQGATGELFF.

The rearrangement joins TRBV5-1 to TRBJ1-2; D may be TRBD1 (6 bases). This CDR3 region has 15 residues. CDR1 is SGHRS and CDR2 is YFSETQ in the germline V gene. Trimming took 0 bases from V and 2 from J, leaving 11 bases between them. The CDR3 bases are TGCGCCAGCAGCTTGGTGCAGGGGACCAACTATGGCTACACCTTC. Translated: CASSLVQGTNYGYTF.

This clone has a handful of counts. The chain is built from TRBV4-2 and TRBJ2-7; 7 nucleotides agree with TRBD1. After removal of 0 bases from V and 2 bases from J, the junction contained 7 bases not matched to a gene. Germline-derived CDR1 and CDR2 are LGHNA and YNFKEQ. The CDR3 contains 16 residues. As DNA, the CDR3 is TGTGCCAGCAGCCAAGATGTTGGGCAGGGGGCCTACGAGCAGTACTTC. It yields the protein CASSQDVGQGAYEQYF.

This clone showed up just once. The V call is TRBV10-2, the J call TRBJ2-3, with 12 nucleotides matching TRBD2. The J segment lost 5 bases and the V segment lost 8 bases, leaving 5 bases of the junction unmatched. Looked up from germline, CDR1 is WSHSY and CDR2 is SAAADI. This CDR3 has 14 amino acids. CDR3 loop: CASGRTSGKDTQYF. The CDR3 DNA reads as TGCGCCAGCGGGCGGACTAGCGGGAAAGATACGCAGTATTTT.

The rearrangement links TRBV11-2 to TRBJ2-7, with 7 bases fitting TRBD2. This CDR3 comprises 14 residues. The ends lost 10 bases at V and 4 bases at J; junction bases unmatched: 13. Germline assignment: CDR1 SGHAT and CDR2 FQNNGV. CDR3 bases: TGTGCCACCCGCCCTATCCGGGAGGCTTACGAGCAGTACTTC. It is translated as CATRPIREAYEQYF.

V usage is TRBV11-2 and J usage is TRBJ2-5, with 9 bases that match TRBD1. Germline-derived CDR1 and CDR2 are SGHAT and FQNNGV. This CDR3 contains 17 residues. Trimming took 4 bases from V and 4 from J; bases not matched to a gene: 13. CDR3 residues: CASSSGQGKGTGETQYF. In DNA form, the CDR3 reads TGTGCCAGCAGCTCAGGACAGGGGAAGGGGACCGGAGAGACCCAGTACTTC.

This chain's CDR3 is CAIRQGIEGRNTIYF. The DNA of the CDR3 is TGTGCCATCAGACAGGGGATTGAGGGAAGAAACACCATATATTTT. This chain connects TRBV10-3 to TRBJ1-3; 7 positions match TRBD1. There are 15 residues in the CDR3. V shed 6 bases, J shed 5 bases, and the junction held 10 bases outside the gene matches. The V gene's germline CDR1 is ENHRY and CDR2 SYGVKD.

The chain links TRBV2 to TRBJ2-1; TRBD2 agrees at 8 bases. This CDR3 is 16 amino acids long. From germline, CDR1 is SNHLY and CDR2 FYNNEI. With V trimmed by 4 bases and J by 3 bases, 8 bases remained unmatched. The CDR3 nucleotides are TGTGCCAGCAGTGTGTCGGCGGGGGGTTACTACAATGAGCAGTTCTTC. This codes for CASSVSAGGYYNEQFF.

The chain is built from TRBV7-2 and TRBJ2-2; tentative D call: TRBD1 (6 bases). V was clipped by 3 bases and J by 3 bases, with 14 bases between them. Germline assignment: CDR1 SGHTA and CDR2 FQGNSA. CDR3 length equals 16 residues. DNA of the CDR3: TGTGCCAGCAGCTTGGGGGCGGTGTTAGACACCGGGGAGCTGTTTTTT. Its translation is CASSLGAVLDTGELFF.

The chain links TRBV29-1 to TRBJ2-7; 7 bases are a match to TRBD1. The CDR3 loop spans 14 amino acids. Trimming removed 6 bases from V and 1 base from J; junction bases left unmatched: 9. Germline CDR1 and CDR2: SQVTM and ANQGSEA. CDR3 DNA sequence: TGCAGCGTCGGACCAGGGGGTGGTTCCTACGAGCAGTACTTC. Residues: CSVGPGGGSYEQYF.

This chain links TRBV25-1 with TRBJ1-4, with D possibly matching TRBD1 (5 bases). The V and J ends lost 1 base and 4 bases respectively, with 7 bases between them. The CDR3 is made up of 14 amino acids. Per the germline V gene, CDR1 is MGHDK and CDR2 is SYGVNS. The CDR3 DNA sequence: TGTGCCAGCAGTGAATCGGGGGATAATGAAAAACTGTTTTTT. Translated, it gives CASSESGDNEKLFF.

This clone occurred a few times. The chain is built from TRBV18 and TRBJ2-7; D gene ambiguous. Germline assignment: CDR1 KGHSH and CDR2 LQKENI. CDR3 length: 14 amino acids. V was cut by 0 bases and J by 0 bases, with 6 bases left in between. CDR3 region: CASSPPMASYEQYF. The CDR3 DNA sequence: TGTGCCAGCTCACCACCGATGGCCTCCTACGAGCAGTACTTC.